This T cell receptor beta chain was found in a study of blood T cell repertoires in COVID-19. Overall study context: Samples of COVID-19 (acute and convalescent) were obtained from the United States, Italy and Spain. In each case, the material was cDNA or gDNA derived from T cells, B-cell-depleted T cells, or PBMCs.

Trimming took 4 bases from V and 4 from J; bases not matched to a gene: 9. Germline lookup yields CDR1 SGHVS and CDR2 FQNEAQ. The CDR3 is 16 residues long. Original methodology: The authors estimated nucleated cell counts from reference gene primer amplification. Using immunoSEQ multiplex PCR, the repertoire was profiled, and TCRdb retains in-frame clones only, with some absent. V, J and clone size reflect that table, while D and trimming were determined from the DNA. Among 35,000 to 40,000 clones, 81% were seen once, and the ten largest hold 25% to 30%. This TCR was sampled from an elderly man with active or convalescent COVID-19. The genes are TRBV7-8 and TRBJ2-3, with 9 bases fitting TRBD2. The sample was peripheral blood. CDR3 amino acids: CASSSLAGGVADTQYF. The CDR3 DNA is TGTGCCAGCAGCTCCCTGGCGGGAGGGGTGGCAGATACGCAGTATTTT. The full variable domain, with the rest looked up from reference TRBV7-8 and TRBJ2-3, is GAGVSQSPRYKVAKRGQDVALRCDPISGHVSLFWYQQALGQGPEFLTYFQNEAQLDKSGLPSDRFFAERPEGSVSTLKIQRTQQEDSAVYLCASSSLAGGVADTQYFGPGTRLTVL.